The 21 T cell receptor beta chains below all came from one sample that was sequenced in a study of cytomegalovirus exposure and HLA in healthy donors. Amplification used 60 Vbeta primers and 13 Jbeta primers. The repertoire was sequenced with immunoSEQ multiplex PCR; TCRdb's copy has only in-frame clones and lacks some. The sample comprises just under 80,000 clones, 78% of which are singletons, and 3.5% to 5.5% rests with the top ten. The sample taken for sequencing was PBMCs. The receptors derive from a man in his forties in good health and CMV-seronegative.

The chain carries TRBV30 and TRBJ1-1; D gene unclear. This CDR3 region has 15 residues. The V gene's germline CDR1 is GTSNPN and CDR2 SVGIG (reference sequence). Between the trimmed V and J ends, which lost 5 bases and 4 bases, there was a span of 20 bases. The CDR3 loop is CAWGHIGKAGTEAFF. CDR3 in DNA: TGTGCCTGGGGGCATATCGGGAAGGCGGGCACTGAAGCTTTCTTT.

The V gene is TRBV29-1, the J gene TRBJ1-1, with D hard to call. CDR3 length: 12 residues. The germline gives CDR1 SQVTM, CDR2 ANQGSEA. Trimming removed 5 bases from V and 3 bases from J, with 10 bases in between. CDR3 DNA sequence: TGCAGCGTTCGGCGGGCGGACACTGAAGCTTTCTTT. This encodes CSVRRADTEAFF.

The rearrangement joins TRBV9 to TRBJ1-2; no firm D call. Deletions cut 0 bases from V and 7 bases from J, with 13 bases between. The germline gives CDR1 SGDLS, CDR2 YYNGEE. The CDR3 has 14 amino acids. CDR3 sequence: CASSVATGAGGYTF. Here the CDR3 DNA reads TGTGCCAGCAGCGTAGCTACGGGAGCGGGTGGCTACACCTTC.

The chain has TRBV7-9 and TRBJ1-1, with 7 bases aligning to TRBD1. The CDR3 spans 14 residues. Germline loops: CDR1 SEHNR, CDR2 FQNEAQ (reference sequence). The V gene end was trimmed by 5 bases and the J gene end by 4 bases; junction bases not matched to a gene: 7. In DNA, the CDR3 is TGTGCCAGCAGCGGACTACAGGGGTTCACTGAAGCTTTCTTT. It specifies CASSGLQGFTEAFF.

This clone was found once. This chain uses TRBV7-6 with TRBJ2-2; 10 bases agree with TRBD1. CDR1 is SGHVS, CDR2 FNYEAQ, per germline. Germline trimming cut 3 bases from V and 6 bases from J; bases unmatched to any gene: 4. The CDR3 is 15 residues long. DNA for the CDR3: TGTGCCAGCAGCTTCGGGACAGGGGACGCCGGGGAGCTGTTTTTT. Translation gives CASSFGTGDAGELFF. Full variable domain (missing parts from reference TRBV7-6 and TRBJ2-2): GAGVSQSPRYKVTKRGQDVALRCDPISGHVSLYWYRQALGQGPEFLTYFNYEAQQDKSGLPNDRFSAERPEGSISTLTIQRTEQRDSAMYRCASSFGTGDAGELFFGEGSRLTVL.

This clone was seen more than once but under ten times. The chain uses TRBV29-1 and TRBJ2-1; TRBD2 matches at 7 bases. V was pared by 4 bases and J by 0 bases, with 0 bases of the junction left unmatched. This CDR3 is built from 13 residues. CDR1 SQVTM and CDR2 ANQGSEA come from the germline V gene. The CDR3 sequence is CSVGTSSYNEQFF. In DNA form, the CDR3 reads TGCAGCGTTGGGACTAGCTCCTACAATGAGCAGTTCTTC.

This sequence joins TRBV7-9 and TRBJ1-4; 7 bases fit TRBD1. Per germline, CDR1 SEHNR and CDR2 FQNEAQ (reference sequence). The CDR3 runs to 14 residues. V lost 5 bases, J lost 3 bases, and 3 bases stayed unmatched. The CDR3 DNA reads as TGTGCCAGCAGCAACAGGGGTTCTAATGAAAAACTGTTTTTT. Amino acid sequence: CASSNRGSNEKLFF. The full variable domain, with the rest looked up from reference TRBV7-9 and TRBJ1-4, is DTGVSQNPRHKITKRGQNVTFRCDPISEHNRLYWYRQTLGQGPEFLTYFQNEAQLEKSRLLSDRFSAERPKGSFSTLEIQRTEQGDSAMYLCASSNRGSNEKLFFGSGTQLSVL.

The chain carries TRBV28 and TRBJ1-5, with 7 bases matching TRBD1. The V gene's germline CDR1 is MDHEN and CDR2 SYDVKM. CDR3 size: 14 residues. With 5 bases clipped from V and 4 bases from J, the junction kept 5 bases outside the gene matches. As DNA, the CDR3 is TGTGCCAGCAGTGCCGGGACAGCGAATCAGCCCCAGCATTTT. Its translation: CASSAGTANQPQHF. The full variable domain, rest sourced from reference TRBV28 and TRBJ1-5, is DVKVTQSSRYLVKRTGEKVFLECVQDMDHENMFWYRQDPGLGLRLIYFSYDVKMKEKGDIPEGYSVSREKKERFSLILESASTNQTSMYLCASSAGTANQPQHFGDGTRLSIL.

The chain combines TRBV28 with TRBJ2-5, with a possible D match to TRBD1 (6 bases). The DNA end favors TRBJ2-7, so the J call may be wrong. This CDR3 is built from 14 residues. CDR1 MDHEN and CDR2 SYDVKM come from the germline V gene. CDR3 nucleotide sequence: TGTGCCAGCAGTTTAAGGACAGTCCCCTACGAGCAGTACTTC. As protein: CASSLRTVPYEQYF.

The V call is TRBV7-2, the J call TRBJ2-7, with 7 positions matching TRBD1. There are 14 residues in the CDR3. Germline CDR1 reads SGHTA; CDR2 reads FQGNSA. Unmatched junction bases numbered 12, after V lost 4 bases and J lost 9 bases. The CDR3 is CASSSDWTGGRQYF. In nucleotides, the CDR3 is TGTGCCAGCAGCTCGGACTGGACAGGCGGCAGGCAGTACTTC.

The chain joins TRBV5-1 to TRBJ2-2, with a weak D call TRBD1 (6 bases). Germline V lookup: CDR1 SGHRS, CDR2 YFSETQ. V gave up 4 bases and J gave up 2 bases, with 12 bases separating them. There are 15 residues in the CDR3. The DNA of the CDR3 is TGCGCCAGCAGCCTTGGGACACTCAACACCGGGGAGCTGTTTTTT. This codes for CASSLGTLNTGELFF.

For this clone: At one end the junction does not follow the germline gene, possibly because of a read error. This chain links TRBV30 with TRBJ2-1; 12 nucleotides line up with TRBD1. CDR3 size: 15 residues. Germline lookup yields CDR1 GTSNPN and CDR2 SVGIG (reference sequence). CDR3 DNA sequence: TGTGCCTCGAGTTTCCTCCCCCTTGGGACAGGGGGCTCGTTCTTC. This translates into CASSFLPLGTGGSFF.

This clone came up a few times. The chain is built from TRBV19 and TRBJ2-5; D remains unclear. The CDR3 consists of 11 residues. Germline CDR1 is LNHDA and CDR2 is SQIVND (reference sequence). The V and J ends lost 7 bases and 4 bases respectively, with 7 bases between them. The CDR3 here is CASTRGETQYF. The CDR3 DNA is TGTGCCAGTACCCGAGGAGAGACCCAGTACTTC. The variable domain in full, completed from reference TRBV19 and TRBJ2-5, reads DGGITQSPKYLFRKEGQNVTLSCEQNLNHDAMYWYRQDPGQGLRLIYYSQIVNDFQKGDIAEGYSVSREKKESFPLTVTSAQKNPTAFYLCASTRGETQYFGPGTRLLVL.

DNA of the CDR3: TGTGCCAGCGGCCGGGGACTAGCGCCCCCCGGTAGCACCGGGGAGCTGTTTTTT. Its translation is CASGRGLAPPGSTGELFF. This rearrangement joins TRBV7-3 to TRBJ2-2; 10 positions match TRBD2. The V gene's germline CDR1 is SGHTA and CDR2 FQGTGA. The length of the CDR3 is 18 residues. J was trimmed by 4 bases and V by 8 bases; bases with no gene match: 16. Variable domain in full (rest from reference TRBV7-3 and TRBJ2-2): GAGVSQTPSNKVTEKGKYVELRCDPISGHTALYWYRQSLGQGPEFLIYFQGTGAADDSGLPNDRFFAVRPEGSVSTLKIQRTERGDSAVYLCASGRGLAPPGSTGELFFGEGSRLTVL.

As regards this clone: This CDR3 is also generated by other DNA sequences in the sample. The chain is built from TRBV27 and TRBJ1-2; D gene unclear. Trimming took off 0 bases at V and 3 bases at J, with 5 bases between the two ends. The CDR3 totals 13 residues. Germline V CDR1 and CDR2: MNHEY, SMNVEV (reference sequence). The CDR3 protein is CASSLSGDYGYTF. In DNA, the CDR3 is TGTGCCAGCAGTTTATCCGGTGACTATGGCTACACCTTC.

This clone was seen only a few times. This chain joins TRBV19 and TRBJ1-2; 9 bases match TRBD1. Germline V gene sequence: CDR1 LNHDA, CDR2 SQIVND (reference sequence). The ends lost 5 bases at V and 6 bases at J; junction bases unmatched: 7. There are 14 residues in the CDR3. The CDR3 coding sequence is TGTGCCAGTAGTCCCACCGGGACAGGGAATGGCTACACCTTC. Translating gives CASSPTGTGNGYTF.

This clone was observed a handful of times. The chain couples TRBV6-1 to TRBJ1-2, with 7 positions matching TRBD1. The ends lost 8 bases at V and 10 bases at J; junction bases unmatched: 1. Germline V gene sequence: CDR1 MNHNS, CDR2 SASEGT. CDR3 length: 9 residues. CDR3 region: CASGQAYTF. In DNA form, the CDR3 reads TGTGCCAGCGGACAGGCCTACACCTTC.

The chain employs TRBV28 and TRBJ1-4; D not resolved. The CDR3 consists of 14 residues. Germline CDR1 is MDHEN and CDR2 is SYDVKM. Trimming cost V 6 bases and J 5 bases, with 13 bases left between them. CDR3 nucleotides: TGTGCCAGCAGCCTTGCTGGGCCAAATGAAAAACTGTTTTTT. Translation: CASSLAGPNEKLFF.

Only a few counts were recorded for this clone. The chain joins TRBV6-5 to TRBJ2-5; 7 bases match TRBD1. Looked up from germline, CDR1 is MNHEY and CDR2 is SVGAGI. V lost 7 bases and J lost 6; bases outside the gene matches: 14. This CDR3 region has 15 residues. The CDR3 bases are TGTGCCAGCACCCCGGACAGGACGCGCGGCCAGACCCAGTACTTC. It encodes CASTPDRTRGQTQYF.

This clone was recorded a few times. V gene TRBV20-1 combines with J gene TRBJ1-2; a weak D match, TRBD1 (5 bases). The CDR3 length is 10 residues. From germline, CDR1 is DFQATT and CDR2 SNEGSKA (reference sequence). Trimming pared 2 bases from V and 7 bases from J, leaving 5 bases between. The CDR3 nucleotides are TGCAGTGCTAGACAGGGTGGCTACACCTTC. Translated: CSARQGGYTF.

The chain employs TRBV28 and TRBJ2-2; TRBD2 aligns across 7 bases. The CDR3 is 16 amino acids. CDR1 is MDHEN, CDR2 SYDVKM, per germline. The V and J ends lost 4 bases and 4 bases, in that order; junction bases with no gene match: 9. CDR3: CASSSATSLGTGELFF. CDR3 DNA sequence: TGTGCCAGCAGTTCCGCGACTAGCCTCGGCACCGGGGAGCTGTTTTTT.